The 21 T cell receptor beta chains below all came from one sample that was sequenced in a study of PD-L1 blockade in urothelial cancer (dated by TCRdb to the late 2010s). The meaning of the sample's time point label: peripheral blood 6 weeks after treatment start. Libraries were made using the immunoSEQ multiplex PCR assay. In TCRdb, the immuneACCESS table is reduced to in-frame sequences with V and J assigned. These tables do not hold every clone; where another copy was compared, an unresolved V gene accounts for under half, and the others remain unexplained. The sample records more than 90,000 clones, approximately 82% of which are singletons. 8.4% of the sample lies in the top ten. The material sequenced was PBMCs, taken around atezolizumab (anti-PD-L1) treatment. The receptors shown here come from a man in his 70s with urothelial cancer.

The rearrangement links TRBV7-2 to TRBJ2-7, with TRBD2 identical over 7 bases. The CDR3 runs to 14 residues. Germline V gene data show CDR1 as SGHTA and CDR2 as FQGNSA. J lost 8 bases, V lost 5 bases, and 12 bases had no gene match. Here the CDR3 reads CASSPPSGPPKQYF. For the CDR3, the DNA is TGTGCCAGCAGCCCCCCTAGCGGTCCCCCCAAGCAGTACTTC.

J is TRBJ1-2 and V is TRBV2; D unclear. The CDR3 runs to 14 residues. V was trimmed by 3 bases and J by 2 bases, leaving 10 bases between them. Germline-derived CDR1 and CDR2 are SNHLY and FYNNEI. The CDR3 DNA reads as TGTGCCAGCAGTGACAACAGAGAGAACTATGGCTACACCTTC. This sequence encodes CASSDNRENYGYTF.

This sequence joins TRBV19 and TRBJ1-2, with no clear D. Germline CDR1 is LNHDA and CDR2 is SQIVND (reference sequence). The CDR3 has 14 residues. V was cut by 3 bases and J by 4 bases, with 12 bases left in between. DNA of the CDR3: TGTGCCAGTAGTATCGGCAGGAATTCCTATGGCTACACCTTC. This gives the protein CASSIGRNSYGYTF.

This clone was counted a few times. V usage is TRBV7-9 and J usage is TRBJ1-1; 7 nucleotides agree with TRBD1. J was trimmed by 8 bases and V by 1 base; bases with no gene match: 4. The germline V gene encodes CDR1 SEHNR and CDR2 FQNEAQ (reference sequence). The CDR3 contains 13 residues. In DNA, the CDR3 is TGTGCCAGCAGCTTAGGAACAGGGGCGGAAGCTTTCTTT. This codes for CASSLGTGAEAFF.

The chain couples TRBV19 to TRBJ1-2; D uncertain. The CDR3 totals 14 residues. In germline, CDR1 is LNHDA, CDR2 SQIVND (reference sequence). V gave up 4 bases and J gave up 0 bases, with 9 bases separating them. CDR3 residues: CASSTQRANYGYTF. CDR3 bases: TGTGCCAGTAGTACACAGAGAGCTAACTATGGCTACACCTTC. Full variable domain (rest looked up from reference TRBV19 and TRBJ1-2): DGGITQSPKYLFRKEGQNVTLSCEQNLNHDAMYWYRQDPGQGLRLIYYSQIVNDFQKGDIAEGYSVSREKKESFPLTVTSAQKNPTAFYLCASSTQRANYGYTFGSGTRLTVV.

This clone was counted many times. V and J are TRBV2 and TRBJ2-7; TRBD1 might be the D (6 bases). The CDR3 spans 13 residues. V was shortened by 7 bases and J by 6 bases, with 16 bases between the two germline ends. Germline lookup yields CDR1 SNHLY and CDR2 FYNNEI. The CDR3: CASTLGGLSEQYF. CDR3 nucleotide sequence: TGTGCCAGCACCTTAGGGGGTTTATCCGAGCAGTACTTC.

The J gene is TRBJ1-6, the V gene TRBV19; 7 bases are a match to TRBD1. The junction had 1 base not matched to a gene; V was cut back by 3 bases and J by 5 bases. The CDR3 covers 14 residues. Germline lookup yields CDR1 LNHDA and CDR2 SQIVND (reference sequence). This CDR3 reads CASSITGDNSPLHF. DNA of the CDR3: TGTGCCAGTAGTATTACAGGGGATAATTCACCCCTCCACTTT.

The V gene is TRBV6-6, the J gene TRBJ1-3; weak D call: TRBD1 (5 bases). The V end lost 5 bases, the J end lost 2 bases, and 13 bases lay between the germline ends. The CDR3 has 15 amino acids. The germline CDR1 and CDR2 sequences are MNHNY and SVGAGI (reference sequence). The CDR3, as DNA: TGTGCCAGCAGTACCGACAGATGGACTGGAAACACCATATATTTT. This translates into CASSTDRWTGNTIYF.

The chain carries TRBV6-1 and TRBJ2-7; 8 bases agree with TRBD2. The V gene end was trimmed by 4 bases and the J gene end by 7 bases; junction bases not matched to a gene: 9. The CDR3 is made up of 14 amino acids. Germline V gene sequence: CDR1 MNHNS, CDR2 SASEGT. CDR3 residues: CASSGPEREQEQYF. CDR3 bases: TGTGCCAGCAGTGGCCCTGAGCGGGAGCAAGAGCAGTACTTC.

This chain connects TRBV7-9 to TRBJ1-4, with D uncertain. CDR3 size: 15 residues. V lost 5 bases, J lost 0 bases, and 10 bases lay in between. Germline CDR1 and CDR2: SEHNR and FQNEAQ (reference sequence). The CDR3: CASSPLAATNEKLFF. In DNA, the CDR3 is TGTGCCAGCAGCCCTTTGGCGGCAACTAATGAAAAACTGTTTTTT.

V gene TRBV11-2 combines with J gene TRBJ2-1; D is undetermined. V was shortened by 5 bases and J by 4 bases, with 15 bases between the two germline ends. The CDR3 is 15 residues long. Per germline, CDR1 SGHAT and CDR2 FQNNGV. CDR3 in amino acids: CASSPTPGSYNEQFF. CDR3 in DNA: TGTGCCAGCAGCCCCACCCCCGGGTCGTACAATGAGCAGTTCTTC.

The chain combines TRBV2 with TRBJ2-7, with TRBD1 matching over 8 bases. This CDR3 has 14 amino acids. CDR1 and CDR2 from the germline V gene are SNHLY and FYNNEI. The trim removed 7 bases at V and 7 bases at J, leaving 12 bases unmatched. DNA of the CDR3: TGTGCCAGCATCCAAAAGCAGGGGGCAGGGGAGCAGTACTTC. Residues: CASIQKQGAGEQYF.

The CDR3 DNA reads as TGTGCCAGCAGTCAAACAGACCCCAATCAGCCCCAGCATTTT. This gives the protein CASSQTDPNQPQHF. The V call is TRBV28, the J call TRBJ1-5, with D hard to call. Trimming took off 5 bases at V and 3 bases at J, with 11 bases between the two ends. The CDR3 contains 14 residues. Per the germline V gene, CDR1 is MDHEN and CDR2 is SYDVKM.

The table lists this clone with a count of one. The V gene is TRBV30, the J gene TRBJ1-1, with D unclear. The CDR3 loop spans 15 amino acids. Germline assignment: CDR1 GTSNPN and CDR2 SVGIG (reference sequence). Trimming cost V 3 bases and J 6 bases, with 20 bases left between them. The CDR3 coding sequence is TGTGCCTGGAGCGGGGATGGTCGGAATGGCGCTGAAGCTTTCTTT. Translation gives CAWSGDGRNGAEAFF.

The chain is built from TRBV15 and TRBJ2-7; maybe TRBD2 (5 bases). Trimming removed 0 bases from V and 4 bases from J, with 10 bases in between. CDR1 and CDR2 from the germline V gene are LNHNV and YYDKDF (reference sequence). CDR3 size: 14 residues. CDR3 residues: CATSRDVGAYEQYF. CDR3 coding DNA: TGTGCCACCAGCAGAGATGTGGGAGCTTACGAGCAGTACTTC. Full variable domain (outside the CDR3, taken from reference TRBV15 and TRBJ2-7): DAMVIQNPRYQVTQFGKPVTLSCSQTLNHNVMYWYQQKSSQAPKLLFHYYDKDFNNEADTPDNFQSRRPNTSFCFLDIRSPGLGDTAMYLCATSRDVGAYEQYFGPGTRLTVT.

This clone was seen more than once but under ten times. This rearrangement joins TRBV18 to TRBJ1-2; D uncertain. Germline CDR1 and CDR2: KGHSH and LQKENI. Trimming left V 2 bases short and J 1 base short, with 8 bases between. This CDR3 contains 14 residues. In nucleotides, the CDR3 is TGTGCCAGCTCACCAGTTCAGGTTAACTATGGCTACACCTTC. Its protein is CASSPVQVNYGYTF.

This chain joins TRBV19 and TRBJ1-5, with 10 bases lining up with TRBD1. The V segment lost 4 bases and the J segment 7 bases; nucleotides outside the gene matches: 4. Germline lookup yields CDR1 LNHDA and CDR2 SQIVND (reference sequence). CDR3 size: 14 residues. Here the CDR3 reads CASSTTGGGQPQHF. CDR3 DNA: TGTGCCAGTAGTACGACAGGGGGCGGGCAGCCCCAGCATTTT.

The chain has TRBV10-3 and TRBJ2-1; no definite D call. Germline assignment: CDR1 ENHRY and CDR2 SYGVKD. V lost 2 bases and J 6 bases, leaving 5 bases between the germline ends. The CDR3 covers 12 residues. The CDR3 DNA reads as TGTGCCATCAGTGAGCTCGGCAATGAGCAGTTCTTC. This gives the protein CAISELGNEQFF.

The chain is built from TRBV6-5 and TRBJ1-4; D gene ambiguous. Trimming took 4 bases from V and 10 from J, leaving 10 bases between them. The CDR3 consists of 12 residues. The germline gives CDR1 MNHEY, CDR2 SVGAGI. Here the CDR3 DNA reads TGTGCCAGCAGTTCCCCGCGGGGAAAACTGTTTTTT. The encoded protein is CASSSPRGKLFF.

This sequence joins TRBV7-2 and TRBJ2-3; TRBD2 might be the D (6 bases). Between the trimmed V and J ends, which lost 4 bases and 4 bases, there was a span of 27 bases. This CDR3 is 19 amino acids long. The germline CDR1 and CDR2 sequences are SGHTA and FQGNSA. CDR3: CASSYGWGGNRVDPDTQYF. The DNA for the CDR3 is TGTGCCAGCAGCTACGGGTGGGGAGGAAATCGGGTGGACCCAGATACGCAGTATTTT.

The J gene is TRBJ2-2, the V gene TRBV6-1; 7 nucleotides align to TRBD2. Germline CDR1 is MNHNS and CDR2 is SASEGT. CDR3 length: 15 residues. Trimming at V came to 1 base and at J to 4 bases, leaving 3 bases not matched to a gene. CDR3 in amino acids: CASSEVGGVTGELFF. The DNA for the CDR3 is TGTGCCAGCAGTGAAGTGGGGGGGGTCACCGGGGAGCTGTTTTTT.